This TCR beta chain is from a study of blood T cell repertoires in COVID-19 (dated by TCRdb to 2020 to 2021). For the study in its entirety: Samples covering the acute and convalescent phases of COVID-19 were provided by collaborators in the United States, Italy and Spain. The repertoires were made available in a free public database intended to serve as a resource for research on the immune response to SARS-CoV-2. HLA class I and class II types, where available, came from metadata supplied by the sample provider rather than from assay-based typing. Subjects who had been exposed to COVID-19, were actively infected with it, or had recovered from it provided the deeply sampled blood TCRbeta repertoires that made up the dataset. The material from the prospective study consisted of cDNA or gDNA derived from T cells, B-cell-depleted T cells, or PBMCs. Sample metadata almost always included a de-identified subject ID, COVID-19 status, age in years and sex. Samples came from the ongoing ImmuneRACE study (first 160 participants) plus 1,254 subjects from 6 global collaborators.

The immunoSEQ Assay, a bias-controlled multiplex PCR, was used to amplify TCRbeta CDR3 regions from genomic DNA. As for the authors' bioinformatics: The number of nucleated cells in each sample was estimated by amplification of reference gene primers within the assay. To quantify the absolute abundance of each unique TCRbeta CDR3 rearrangement, sequence reads were collapsed and filtered. For each sample, productive Simpson clonality was calculated as the square root of Simpson's diversity index across productive rearrangements. Imported from immuneACCESS, the table was reduced by TCRdb to in-frame sequences with V and J called. These copies leave out some clones; in studies compared against another copy, an unresolved V gene accounts for under half, and the cause of the remainder is not known. The V and J calls and the clone size are those of that table, but D and trimming were determined from the DNA. This sample has about 310,000 clones in its table, and 90% of those were observed once. The ten largest account for around 0.93% of the sample.

V loses 0 bases of germline sequence and J loses 3 bases, and the interval between the two ends is 12 bases. The CDR1 and CDR2 encoded by the germline V gene are SGHAT and FQNNGV. From cysteine to phenylalanine, the CDR3 is 15 amino acids long. Kept here is only the CDR3 DNA, which spans 45 bases and is read in frame from base 1. With regard to this clone: What this receptor recognizes is not known. No much larger clone is present one base from it, and per-base qualities are unavailable.

One collaborating source in Seattle enrolled patients during active infection and followed them longitudinally through the course of disease. Each collaborating institution followed its own protocols to collect whole blood in K2EDTA tubes. For TCRbeta analysis, collaborators shipped samples in one of three forms: frozen whole blood, isolated PBMCs, or DNA extracted from either of those sample types. The study at large found these results: How much clinical and demographic metadata was included differed by source and by participant, and the metadata was provided uncurated.

Recombination connected TRBV11-2 to TRBJ2-7; a weak D assignment points to TRBD2 (5 bases agree). This clonotype was sampled from a woman aged 40 to 50 with COVID-19, enrolled during active disease. The sample consisted of peripheral blood. DNA sequence: TGTGCCAGCAGCTTAGATCGGAACGGACTCTACGAGCAGTACTTC. Its protein product is CASSLDRNGLYEQYF.